This T cell receptor beta chain derives from a study of human T cells and chemical hapten exposure. There are many counts of this clonotype. A single record per CDR3 protein comes from TCRdb applying MiXCR to the RACE reads. The data contain about 290,000 distinct CDR3 sequences, just under 8% of them singletons. This sample's time point: pre-sensitization, week 0. Stated treatment: therapeutic diphenylcyclopropenone sensitization with weekly scalp DPC. Unseparated into fractions, whole blood served as the source from which total RNA was extracted. The TCR was taken from a man younger than 30 with alopecia areata. Some clones in this sample may be carry-over from other donors' samples. Specimen: whole blood, collected in connection with sensitization to the hapten diphenylcyclopropenone (DPC).

The CDR3 reads CASSWEIETQYF. For the CDR3, the DNA is TGTGCCAGCAGTTGGGAGATCGAGACCCAGTACTTC. The rearrangement uses TRBV12-3 or TRBV12-4 and TRBJ2-5; a weak D match, TRBD2 (5 bases). Trimming removed 4 bases from V and 5 bases from J, with 8 bases in between. CDR3 length: 12 amino acids.